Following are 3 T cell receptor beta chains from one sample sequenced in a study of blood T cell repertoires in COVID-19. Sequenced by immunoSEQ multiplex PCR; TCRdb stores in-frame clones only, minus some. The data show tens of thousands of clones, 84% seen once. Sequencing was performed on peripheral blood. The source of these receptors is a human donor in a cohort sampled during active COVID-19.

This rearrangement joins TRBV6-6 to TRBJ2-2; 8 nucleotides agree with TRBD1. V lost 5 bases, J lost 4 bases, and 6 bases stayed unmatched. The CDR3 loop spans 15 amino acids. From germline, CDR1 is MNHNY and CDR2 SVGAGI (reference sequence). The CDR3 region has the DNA TGTGCCAGCAGTAAAGGACAGGGTCCCACCGGGGAGCTGTTTTTT. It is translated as CASSKGQGPTGELFF.

The CDR3, as DNA: TGTGCCAGCAGCCAAGGGACAGGGTCGACCGGGGAGCTGTTTTTT. Its translation is CASSQGTGSTGELFF. The J gene is TRBJ2-2, the V gene TRBV27, with 9 positions matching TRBD1. The CDR3 spans 15 residues. Germline lookup yields CDR1 MNHEY and CDR2 SMNVEV (reference sequence). The J segment lost 5 bases and the V segment lost 6 bases, leaving 7 bases of the junction unmatched.

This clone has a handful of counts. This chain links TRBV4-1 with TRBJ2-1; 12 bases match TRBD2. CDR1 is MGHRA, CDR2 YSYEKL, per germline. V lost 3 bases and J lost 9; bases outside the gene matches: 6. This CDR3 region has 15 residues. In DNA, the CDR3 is TGCGCCAGCAGCCAGAATCTAGCGGGGGGGCCTGAGCAGTTCTTC. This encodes CASSQNLAGGPEQFF.